This T cell receptor (beta chain) was obtained from a study of cytotoxic CD8 clonotypes in ibrutinib-treated CLL. Findings and caveats of the study: Clonality rose at ibrutinib response and fell back toward baseline at progression.

Profiling relied on immunoSEQ multiplex PCR, and the TCRdb table lists in-frame clones only, not all of them. In the table there are more than 200,000 clones, 70% of which are singletons. This clone was recorded a few times. Antigen specificity is unknown. CDR3 size: 13 residues. Germline values: CDR1 GTSNPN, CDR2 SVGIG (reference sequence). After removal of 2 bases from V and 2 bases from J, the junction contained 3 bases not matched to a gene. PBMCs were cryopreserved, and roughly 2 micrograms of genomic DNA from them went into TCR beta libraries. The chain joins TRBV30 to TRBJ2-7; 7 nucleotides match TRBD1. This sample comprised PBMCs, obtained after 24 months of ibrutinib treatment. The source of this sequence is a human donor with chronic lymphocytic leukemia. The CDR3 DNA sequence: TGTGCCTGGAGTTTGACAGGGCCCTACGAGCAGTACTTC. Translating gives CAWSLTGPYEQYF.